This T cell receptor beta chain came from a study of T cells in Graves' hyperthyroidism and ophthalmopathy. Trimming stripped 1 base from V and 0 bases from J, with 7 bases between. The CDR3 is made up of 15 amino acids. Germline V gene data show CDR1 as LNHDA and CDR2 as SQIVND (reference sequence). Overall study findings and caveats: A 13 V-J model separated ophthalmopathy from stable hyperthyroidism.

Using RNA transcripts as the source, TCR beta CDR3 regions were amplified. Researchers ran a first-round RT-PCR on the TCR CDR3 using the HTBI primer set. TCRdb ran MiXCR on the multiplex PCR reads and lists one entry per CDR3 protein. The data show some 250,000 distinct CDR3 sequences, less than 15% seen once. This clonotype appeared a few times. Its antigen remains unknown. Predating any ophthalmopathy symptoms, the blood sample was taken at first hyperthyroidism diagnosis. The PBMCs studied were ones that came from roughly 9.4 ml fresh peripheral blood. This receptor was identified in a middle-aged woman with Graves' hyperthyroidism that later progressed to Graves' ophthalmopathy. The V gene is TRBV19, the J gene TRBJ2-4; D is ambiguous. Sequencing used blood. In DNA, the CDR3 is TGTGCCAGTAGTATAGTCGCGTTAGCCAAAAACATTCAGTACTTC. This translates into CASSIVALAKNIQYF.